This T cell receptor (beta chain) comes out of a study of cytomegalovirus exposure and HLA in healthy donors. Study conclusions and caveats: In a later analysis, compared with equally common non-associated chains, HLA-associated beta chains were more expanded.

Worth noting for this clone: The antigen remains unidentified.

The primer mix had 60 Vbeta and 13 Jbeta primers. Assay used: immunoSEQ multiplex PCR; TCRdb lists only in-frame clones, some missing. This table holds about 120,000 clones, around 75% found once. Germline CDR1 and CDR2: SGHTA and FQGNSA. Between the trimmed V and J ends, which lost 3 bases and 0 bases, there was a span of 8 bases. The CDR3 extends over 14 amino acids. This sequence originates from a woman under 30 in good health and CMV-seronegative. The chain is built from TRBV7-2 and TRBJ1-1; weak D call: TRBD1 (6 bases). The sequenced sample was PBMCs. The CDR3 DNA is TGTGCCAGCAGCTTTGCAGGGGTGAACACTGAAGCTTTCTTT. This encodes CASSFAGVNTEAFF.